This entry features one T cell receptor (beta chain) sequence. Its antigen is as yet unknown. Other DNA variants within this sample encode the same CDR3. V was pared by 4 bases and J by 1 base, with 8 bases between. Germline V gene data show CDR1 as SQVTM and CDR2 as ANQGSEA. The CDR3 sequence is 13 residues long. This sample is drawn from a study of cytomegalovirus exposure and HLA in healthy donors. TCRdb's copy holds only in-frame clones and misses some; the assay was immunoSEQ multiplex PCR. In the table there are 200,000 to 250,000 clones, approximately 82% of which are singletons. General study points: Both high specificity and high sensitivity reportedly marked the classifier's diagnosis of cytomegalovirus status. The study recorded over 150 TCR beta chains that were cytomegalovirus-associated.

This rearrangement joins TRBV29-1 to TRBJ1-5; D call uncertain. The sample taken for sequencing was PBMCs. This TCR was sampled from a woman between 18 and 30 years old in good health and CMV-seronegative. The CDR3 sequence is CSVGEGSNQPQHF. CDR3 nucleotides: TGCAGCGTTGGGGAGGGAAGCAATCAGCCCCAGCATTTT.